Described below is a single TCR beta chain sequence and its context. The study ran its PCR with 60 Vbeta and 13 Jbeta primers. The assay was immunoSEQ multiplex PCR, and TCRdb's table has in-frame clones only and misses some. Here the sample spans about 160,000 clones, 75% to 90% being singletons. The data derive from a study of cytomegalovirus exposure and HLA in healthy donors. CDR3 length: 14 amino acids. Germline-derived CDR1 and CDR2 are MNHEY and SVGAGI. Trimming shortened V by 4 bases and J by 5 bases, and 14 bases separated the two germline ends. Sequenced sample: PBMCs. This TCR came from a woman aged 18-29 years in good health and CMV-seronegative. The chain joins TRBV6-5 to TRBJ1-1; D possibly corresponds to TRBD1 (6 bases). In DNA, the CDR3 is TGTGCCAGCAGTTCAGGGGAGCTTGGGACTGAAGCTTTCTTT. This sequence encodes CASSSGELGTEAFF.